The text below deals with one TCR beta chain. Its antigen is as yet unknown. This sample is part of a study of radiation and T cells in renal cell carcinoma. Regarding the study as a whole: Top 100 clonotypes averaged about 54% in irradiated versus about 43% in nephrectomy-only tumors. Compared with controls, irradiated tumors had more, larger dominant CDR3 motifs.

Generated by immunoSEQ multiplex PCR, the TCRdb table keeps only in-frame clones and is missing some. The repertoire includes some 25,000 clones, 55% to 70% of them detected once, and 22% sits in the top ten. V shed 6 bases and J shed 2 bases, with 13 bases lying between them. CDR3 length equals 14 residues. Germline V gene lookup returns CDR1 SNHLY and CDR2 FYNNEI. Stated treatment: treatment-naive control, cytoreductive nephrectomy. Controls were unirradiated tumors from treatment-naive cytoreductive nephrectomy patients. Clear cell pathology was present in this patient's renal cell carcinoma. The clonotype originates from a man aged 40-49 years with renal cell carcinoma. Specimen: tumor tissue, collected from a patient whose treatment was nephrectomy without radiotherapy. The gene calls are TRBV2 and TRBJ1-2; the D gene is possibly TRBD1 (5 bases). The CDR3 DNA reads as TGTGCCAGCAGGACAGCGTTTAGGAACTATGGCTACACCTTC. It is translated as CASRTAFRNYGYTF.